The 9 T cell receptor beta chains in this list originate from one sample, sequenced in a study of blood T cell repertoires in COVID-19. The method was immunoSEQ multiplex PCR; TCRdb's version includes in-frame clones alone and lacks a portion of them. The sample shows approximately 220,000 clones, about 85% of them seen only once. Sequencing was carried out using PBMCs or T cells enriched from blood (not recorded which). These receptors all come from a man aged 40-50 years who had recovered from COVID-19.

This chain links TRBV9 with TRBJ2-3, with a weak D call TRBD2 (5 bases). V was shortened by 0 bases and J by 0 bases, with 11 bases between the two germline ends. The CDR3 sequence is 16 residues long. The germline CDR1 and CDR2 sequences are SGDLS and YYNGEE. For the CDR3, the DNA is TGTGCCAGCAGCGTAGCTGCGGGTGGTAGCACAGATACGCAGTATTTT. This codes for CASSVAAGGSTDTQYF. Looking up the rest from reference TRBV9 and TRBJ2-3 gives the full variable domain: DSGVTQTPKHLITATGQRVTLRCSPRSGDLSVYWYQQSLDQGLQFLIQYYNGEERAKGNILERFSAQQFPDLHSELNLSSLELGDSALYFCASSVAAGGSTDTQYFGPGTRLTVL.

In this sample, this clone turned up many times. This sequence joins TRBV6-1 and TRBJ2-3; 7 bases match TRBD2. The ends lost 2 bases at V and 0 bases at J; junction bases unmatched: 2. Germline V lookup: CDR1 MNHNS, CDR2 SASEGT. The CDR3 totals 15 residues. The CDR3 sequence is CASSEFSGSTDTQYF. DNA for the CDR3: TGTGCCAGCAGTGAATTTAGCGGGAGCACAGATACGCAGTATTTT.

This CDR3 is CASSPPPSGSPDTQYF. The DNA for the CDR3 is TGTGCCAGCTCACCACCGCCTAGCGGGAGTCCAGATACGCAGTATTTT. The chain couples TRBV18 to TRBJ2-3; TRBD2 aligns across 10 bases. V lost 0 bases to trimming and J lost 4 bases; unmatched junction nucleotides: 4. Germline-derived CDR1 and CDR2 are KGHSH and LQKENI. There are 16 residues in the CDR3.

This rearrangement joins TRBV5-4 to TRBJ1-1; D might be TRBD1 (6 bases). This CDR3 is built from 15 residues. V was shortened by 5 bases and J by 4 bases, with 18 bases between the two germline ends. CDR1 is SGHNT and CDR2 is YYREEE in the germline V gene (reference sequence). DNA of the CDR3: TGTGCCAGCAGATCGGGAGGGGGTTTAAGCACTGAAGCTTTCTTT. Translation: CASRSGGGLSTEAFF.

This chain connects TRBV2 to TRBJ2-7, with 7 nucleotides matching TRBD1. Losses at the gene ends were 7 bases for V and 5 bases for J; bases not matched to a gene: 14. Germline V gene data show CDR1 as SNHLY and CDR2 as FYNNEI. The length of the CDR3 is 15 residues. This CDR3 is CASTPQGQPGDEQYF. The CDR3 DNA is TGTGCCAGCACCCCCCAGGGACAGCCTGGAGACGAGCAGTACTTC.

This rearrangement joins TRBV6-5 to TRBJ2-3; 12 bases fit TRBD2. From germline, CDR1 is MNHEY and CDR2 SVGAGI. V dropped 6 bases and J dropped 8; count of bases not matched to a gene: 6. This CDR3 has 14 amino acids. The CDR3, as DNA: TGTGCCAGCAGGCTAGCGGGAGGGCCGGGTACGCAGTATTTT. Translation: CASRLAGGPGTQYF.

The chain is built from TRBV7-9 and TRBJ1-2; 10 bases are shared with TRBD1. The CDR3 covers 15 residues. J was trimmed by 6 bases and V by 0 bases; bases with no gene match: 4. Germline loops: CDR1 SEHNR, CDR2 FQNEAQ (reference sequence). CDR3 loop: CASSLATGGRDGYTF. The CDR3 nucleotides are TGTGCCAGCAGCTTAGCGACAGGGGGCAGGGATGGCTACACCTTC.

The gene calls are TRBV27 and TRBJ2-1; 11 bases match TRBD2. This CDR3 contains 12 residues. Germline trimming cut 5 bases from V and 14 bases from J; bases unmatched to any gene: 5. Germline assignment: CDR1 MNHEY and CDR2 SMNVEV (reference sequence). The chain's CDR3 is CASSGTSGSEFF. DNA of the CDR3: TGTGCCAGCAGTGGTACTAGCGGGAGTGAGTTCTTC.

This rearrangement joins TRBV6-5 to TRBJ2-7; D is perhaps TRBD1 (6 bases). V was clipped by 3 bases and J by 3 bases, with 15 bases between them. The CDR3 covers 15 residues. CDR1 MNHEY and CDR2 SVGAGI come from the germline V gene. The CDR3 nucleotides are TGTGCCAGCAGTTATAGGACAGCTTTCGACTACGAGCAGTACTTC. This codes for CASSYRTAFDYEQYF.